This is a list of T cell receptor beta chains from one sample in a study of shared clonotypes between healthy human individuals. Repertoires were generated with immunoSEQ multiplex PCR, while TCRdb's copy carries only in-frame clones and drops some. This table has hundreds of thousands of clones, roughly 70% appearing once. The specimen was memory CD4+ T cells sorted from blood. These receptors were obtained from a woman aged 30 to 39 in good health. Each CDR3 is given with its conserved first and last residue. D genes are given only for firm matches. Not all rows give a size; the values are once, few, many and, for expanded clones, a class.

clone_size	v_call	j_call	d_call	cdr3_nt	cdr3_aa
NA	TRBV7-8	TRBJ1-5	TRBD1	TGTGCCAGCTCGGGACAGGAAGATCAGCCCCAGCATTTT	CASSGQEDQPQHF
NA	TRBV19	TRBJ2-5	TRBD2	TGTGCCAGTAGGCCCAGAGGTAGCGGGAGGGGCCAAGAGACCCAGTACTTC	CASRPRGSGRGQETQYF
NA	TRBV11-2	TRBJ1-5	NA	TGTGCCAGCAGCACGGACACCCTTAGCAATCAGCCCCAGCATTTT	CASSTDTLSNQPQHF
NA	TRBV6-5	TRBJ1-1	TRBD1	TGTGCCAGCAGAACCAGACAGGGGCAAAAAGCTTTCTTT	CASRTRQGQKAFF
NA	TRBV6-1	TRBJ1-4	TRBD1	TGTGCCAGCAGTGAATTTGGGACAGCTAATGAAAAACTGTTTTTT	CASSEFGTANEKLFF
NA	TRBV7-6	TRBJ2-3	NA	TGTGCCAGCAGCTTGTCACACTTTACAGATACGCAGTATTTT	CASSLSHFTDTQYF
many	TRBV19	TRBJ1-2	NA	TGTGCCAGTAGTATTCAGCTTACGGCTAACTATGGCTACACCTTC	CASSIQLTANYGYTF
NA	TRBV27	TRBJ2-7	NA	TGTGCCAGCAGAGAACTCCCGGGACGGCACTACGAGCAGTACTTC	CASRELPGRHYEQYF
NA	TRBV5-1	TRBJ2-7	TRBD2	TGCGCCAGCAGCTTGGAGGGACTAGCTCCCTACGAGCAGTACTTC	CASSLEGLAPYEQYF
NA	TRBV27	TRBJ1-2	NA	TGTGCCAGCACCTGGGGGGGGCTAAGAGGCTACACCTTC	CASTWGGLRGYTF
NA	TRBV5-4	TRBJ1-6	TRBD1	TGTGCCAGCAGTTTCGACAGGGTGAATTCACCCCTCCACTTT	CASSFDRVNSPLHF
NA	TRBV4-1	TRBJ1-1	NA	TGCGCCAGCAGCCAAGTGGAAGCCACTGAAGCTTTCTTT	CASSQVEATEAFF
NA	TRBV19	TRBJ2-3	NA	TGTGCCAGTAAGGATAACGACCTGCGAGGAGATACGCAGTATTTT	CASKDNDLRGDTQYF
NA	TRBV15	TRBJ2-7	NA	TGTGCCACCAGCAGGGGGGAGTCGTCCTACGAGCAGTACTTC	CATSRGESSYEQYF
few	TRBV11-2	TRBJ2-3	TRBD1	TGTGCCAGCAGCAAAGACAGGGTAGACACAGATACGCAGTATTTT	CASSKDRVDTDTQYF
NA	TRBV2	TRBJ2-1	TRBD2	TGTGCCAGCACCAAGGGACTAGCGGGAGGAGGCGGTACAAGGGAGCAGTTCTTC	CASTKGLAGGGGTREQFF
NA	TRBV7-2	TRBJ1-6	NA	TGTGCCAGCAGCTTAGCGCGGTGGGGTACGGGTTCACCCCTCCACTTT	CASSLARWGTGSPLHF
NA	TRBV2	TRBJ2-7	NA	TGTGCCAGCAGTTTTGGGTACGAGCAGTACTTC	CASSFGYEQYF
NA	TRBV6-1	TRBJ2-1	TRBD2	TGTGCCAGCAGTGCCATGACCCTGGGCGCCAGCGGGAAAGAGGGCGAGCAGTTCTTC	CASSAMTLGASGKEGEQFF
NA	TRBV6-5	TRBJ2-1	TRBD2	TGTGCCAGCAGTTACTCGTGGGGCGGGAGTGTAAATGAGCAGTTCTTC	CASSYSWGGSVNEQFF
NA	TRBV27	TRBJ1-6	NA	TGTGCCAGCAGTTTACGGGTAGGAGTAAGCTCACCCCTCCACTTT	CASSLRVGVSSPLHF
NA	TRBV18	TRBJ2-7	TRBD1	TGTGCCAGCTCACCGACAGGGTCCTACGAGCAGTACTTC	CASSPTGSYEQYF